This note documents a single TCR beta chain sequence. Its antigen remains undetermined. These data are taken from a study of T cell clusters in autoimmune cytopenias (dated by TCRdb to the late 2010s). For context, the study as a whole: The median TRB sequencing depth was around 50,000 reads per sample, and the median number of distinct TRB clonotypes was approximately 2,000 per sample. Alongside healthy, CLL and autoimmune hepatitis controls, autoimmune cytopenia patients had their peripheral blood TRB and IGH repertoires sequenced at active disease and again during treatment follow-up. The goal of the study was to determine whether autoimmune cytopenia patients have a disease-specific immune repertoire signature that could serve as a blood-based biomarker. The full study reports these points: The cluster-lack signature was not observed for secondary cytopenia versus CLL, as the signature was apparently masked by the dominant lymphoma-associated repertoire. Compared with active autoimmune hepatitis patients, healthy donors had almost three times as many exclusive TRB clusters, a finding consistent with an autoimmunity-wide signature. A lack of physiological T cell clusters in primary autoimmune cytopenia patients was suggested by GLIPH, as 51 clusters were found to be exclusive to healthy donors versus roughly 15 exclusive to patients. The TRB repertoire shifts, including less even repertoires in secondary cytopenia and CLL, mostly reflected lymphoma bias and not autoimmunity. The T cell clusters were defined only in silico, and the functional role of the clusters was left to be validated experimentally.

The CDR3 measures 13 amino acids from cysteine to phenylalanine. DNA for this receptor is not on file. TRB amplification used around 260 ng of peripheral blood genomic DNA, tens of thousands of genome equivalents, per sample. Multiplex PCR with a touch-down protocol amplified TRB rearrangements, with the TRB-A and TRB-B primer pools combined in a single tube. Illumina adapters and sample indices were attached to the amplicons through two consecutive PCR reactions using Phusion HS II polymerase. Amplicons were gel-purified with the NucleoSpin Gel and PCR Clean-up kit, then quantified by Qubit and quality-checked on an Agilent 2100 Bioanalyzer. Sequencing of the libraries was done on an Illumina MiSeq with 600-cycle, single-indexed, paired-end runs. Turning to the authors' computational methods: Alignment and assembly of TRB reads were performed with MiXCR version 2.1.12 and the default MiXCR reference library. Each unique CDR3 nucleotide sequence defined a clone, and only productive sequences with at least two reads were analysed. Repertoire diversity was assessed by alpha-parameterized diversity profiles (alpha 0 to 5), including Shannon (alpha 1) and Simpson (alpha 2) indices, computed with an R script. The tcR package was used to compute combinatorial TRB VJ usage, which was then compared between cohorts by principal component analysis with ade4. TCRbeta CDR3s were clustered with GLIPH on cohort pairs matched by age and read depth, and cluster frequencies were compared by Wilcoxon test. The reads went through TCRdb reprocessing, and each CDR3 protein sequence gets one entry with no DNA. TCRdb's processing, not the study's, gives the V and J calls here. The sample's clone listing holds 4,000 to 5,000 distinct CDR3 sequences. Approximately 16% of the sample belongs to the ten largest clones.

This chain joins TRBV12-3 or TRBV12-4 to TRBJ2-7; no DNA is available, so the TRBD1 call from TCRdb remains unchecked. Input material: peripheral blood. This clonotype originated in a human donor with an autoimmune cytopenia or autoimmune hepatitis (not recorded which). CDR3 loop: CASSLGQGSEQYF.